The clone carrying this TCR beta chain has a single count. Measured with immunoSEQ multiplex PCR; TCRdb has only the in-frame clones, and not every one. The table includes fewer than 350,000 clones, roughly 90% detected once. The entry originates in a study of blood T cell repertoires in COVID-19. Overall study: T cells, B-cell-depleted T cells, or PBMCs supplied cDNA or gDNA.

Seattle participants joined during active infection and were tracked over time. This CDR3 contains 13 residues. Germline values: CDR1 WSHSY, CDR2 SAAADI. V lost 6 bases and J 3 bases, leaving 9 bases between the germline ends. The rearrangement uses TRBV10-2 and TRBJ1-5; D is perhaps TRBD1 (6 bases). This clonotype originated in a woman in her 30s with COVID-19, enrolled during active disease. Sequenced: peripheral blood. The CDR3 DNA is TGCGCCAGCAGAGGACAGAACAATCAGCCCCAGCATTTT. It translates to CASRGQNNQPQHF.